This T cell receptor (beta chain) was recorded in a study of blood T cells in healthy people across ages. PCR was performed a second time for about 6 to 12 cycles using a sample-barcoded 5' primer and a J-beta primer mix. TCRdb independently ran MiXCR on the 5' RACE reads; one entry per CDR3 protein. The sample carries 500,000 to 600,000 distinct CDR3 sequences, approximately 30% recorded once. This CDR3 contains 14 residues. Looked up from germline, CDR1 is MGHDK and CDR2 is SYGVNS. The ends were cut back, 3 bases at V and 6 bases at J, with 14 bases in the middle. The chain joins TRBV25-1 to TRBJ2-5; D is perhaps TRBD2 (6 bases). Sequenced material: blood. The receptor comes from an older woman in good health. The CDR3 here is CASSEGTSWKTQYF. The CDR3, as DNA: TGTGCCAGCAGTGAGGGAACTAGCTGGAAGACCCAGTACTTC.